This T cell receptor (beta chain) was obtained from a study of technical replicates of blood from several donors. Measured with immunoSEQ multiplex PCR; TCRdb has only the in-frame clones, and not every one. Among around 79,000 clones listed, roughly 90% were seen once. This CDR3 is 17 amino acids long. J was trimmed by 0 bases and V by 7 bases; bases with no gene match: 7. Germline lookup yields CDR1 LNHDA and CDR2 SQIVND (reference sequence). The sample comprised T cells isolated from PBMCs. The sequence was obtained from a human donor in good health. The chain carries TRBV19 and TRBJ2-6; 9 bases map to TRBD1. CDR3 sequence (DNA): TGTGCCAGTACGCCCGGGACAGGGATCTCTGGGGCCAACGTCCTGACTTTC. Translated, it gives CASTPGTGISGANVLTF.